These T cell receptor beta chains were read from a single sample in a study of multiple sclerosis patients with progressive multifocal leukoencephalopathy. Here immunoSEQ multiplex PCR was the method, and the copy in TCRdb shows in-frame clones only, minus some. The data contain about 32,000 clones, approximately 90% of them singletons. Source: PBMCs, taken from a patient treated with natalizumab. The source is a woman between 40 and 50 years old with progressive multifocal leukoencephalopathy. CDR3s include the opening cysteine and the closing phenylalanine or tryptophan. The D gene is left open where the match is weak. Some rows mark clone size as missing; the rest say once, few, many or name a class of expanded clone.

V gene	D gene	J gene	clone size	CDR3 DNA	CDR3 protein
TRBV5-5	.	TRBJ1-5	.	TGTGCCAGCAGCTTGGCCGGGGTTGAGTCGCTGCCCCAGCATTTT	CASSLAGVESLPQHF
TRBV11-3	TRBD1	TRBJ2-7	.	TGTGCCAGCAGCTTAGAAAAGACAGGGGGGGACTACGAGCAGTACTTC	CASSLEKTGGDYEQYF
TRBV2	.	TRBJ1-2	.	TGTGCCAGCACCGAACGCCCAGGGCGCTATGGCTACACCTTC	CASTERPGRYGYTF
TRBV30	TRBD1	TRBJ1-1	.	TGTGCCTGGAGCGATCCGGGACAGGGGGCGCGAAAAGCTGAAGCTTTCTTT	CAWSDPGQGARKAEAFF
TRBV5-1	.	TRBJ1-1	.	TGCGCCAGCAGCTTGAGCGGGGTGGGGGCTGAAGCTTTCTTT	CASSLSGVGAEAFF
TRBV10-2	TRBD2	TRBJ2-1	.	TGCGCCAGCAGTGAGTTGTCTAGCGGGGGGCGTGAGCAGTTCTTC	CASSELSSGGREQFF
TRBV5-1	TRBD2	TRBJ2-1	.	TGCGCCAGCAGCTTACTAGCGGGAGACCACAATGAGCAGTTCTTC	CASSLLAGDHNEQFF
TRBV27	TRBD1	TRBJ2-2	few	TGTGCCAGCATCGCCGGGACAGAGAGCACCGGGGAGCTGTTTTTT	CASIAGTESTGELFF
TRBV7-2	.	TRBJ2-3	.	TGTGCCAGCAGCCCTTCTAGGAGAAAAGATACGCAGTATTTT	CASSPSRRKDTQYF
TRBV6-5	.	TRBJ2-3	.	TGTGCCACCTTGGTATCTAGCACAGATACGCAGTATTTT	CATLVSSTDTQYF
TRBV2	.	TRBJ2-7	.	TGTGCCAGCCGGGACTGGCGGTACGAGCAGTACTTC	CASRDWRYEQYF
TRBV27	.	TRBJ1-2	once	TGTGCCAGCAGTTCCCGGGGCAGGGGAAACTATGGCTACACCTTC	CASSSRGRGNYGYTF
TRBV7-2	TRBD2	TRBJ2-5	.	TGTGCCAGCAGCTTAAGCGGACTAGCGGGGGGTAGTGAGACCCAGTACTTC	CASSLSGLAGGSETQYF
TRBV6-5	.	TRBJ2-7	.	TGTGCCGCCCGCGCGGCGGGCTCCTACGAGCAGTACTTC	CAARAAGSYEQYF
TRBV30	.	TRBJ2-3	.	TGTGCCTGGAGTTCGGGAGATACGCAGTATTTT	CAWSSGDTQYF
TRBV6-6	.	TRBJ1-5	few	TGTGCCAGCAGAGAGGCTCAGCCCCAGCATTTT	CASREAQPQHF
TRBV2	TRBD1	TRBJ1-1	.	TGTGCCAGCGCCGAGGGACAGGGGGCGGGATCTTTCTTT	CASAEGQGAGSFF
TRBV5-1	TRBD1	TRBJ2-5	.	TGCGCCAGCAGCTCCTCAGGGGGCAGGGAGACCCAGTACTTC	CASSSSGGRETQYF
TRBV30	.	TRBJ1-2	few	TGTGCCTGGACTCTCGACTCGGGCGGCTACACCTTC	CAWTLDSGGYTF
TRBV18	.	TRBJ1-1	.	TGTGCCAGCTCACTGCTCACGGGAGGTAGGAACACTGAAGCTTTCTTT	CASSLLTGGRNTEAFF
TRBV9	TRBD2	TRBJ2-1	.	TGTGCCAGCAGCGAACCTAGCGGGAGTTTCAATGAGCAGTTCTTC	CASSEPSGSFNEQFF
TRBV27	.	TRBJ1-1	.	TGTGCCAGCAGTTCTAACCCCGGGACACAAGACGGGACTGAAGCTTTCTTT	CASSSNPGTQDGTEAFF
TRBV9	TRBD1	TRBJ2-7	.	TGTGCCAGCAGCGCCTCCGGGACAGGGGGCAACGAGCAGTACTTC	CASSASGTGGNEQYF
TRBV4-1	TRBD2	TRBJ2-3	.	TGCGCCAGCAGCCAAGCAACGACGGGAGGGCTATATTCCAGGGATACGCAGTATTTT	CASSQATTGGLYSRDTQYF
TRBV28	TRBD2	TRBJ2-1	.	TGTGCCAGCAGTTTTGGAGGACTAGCGGAGTACAATGAGCAGTTCTTC	CASSFGGLAEYNEQFF
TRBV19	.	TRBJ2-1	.	TGTGCCAGTAGTATAGACAGGGTGTGGGTCAATGAGCAGTTCTTC	CASSIDRVWVNEQFF
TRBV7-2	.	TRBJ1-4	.	TGTGCCAGCAGCCGAGAGGGACGGATTAATGAAAAACTGTTTTTT	CASSREGRINEKLFF
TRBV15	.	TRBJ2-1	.	TGTGCCACCAGCAGAGATGTAGGGAGGGAGCAGTTCTTC	CATSRDVGREQFF
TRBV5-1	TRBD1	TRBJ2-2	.	TGCGCCAGCAGCGGTACAGGGGGCAAAGGGGAGCTGTTTTTT	CASSGTGGKGELFF